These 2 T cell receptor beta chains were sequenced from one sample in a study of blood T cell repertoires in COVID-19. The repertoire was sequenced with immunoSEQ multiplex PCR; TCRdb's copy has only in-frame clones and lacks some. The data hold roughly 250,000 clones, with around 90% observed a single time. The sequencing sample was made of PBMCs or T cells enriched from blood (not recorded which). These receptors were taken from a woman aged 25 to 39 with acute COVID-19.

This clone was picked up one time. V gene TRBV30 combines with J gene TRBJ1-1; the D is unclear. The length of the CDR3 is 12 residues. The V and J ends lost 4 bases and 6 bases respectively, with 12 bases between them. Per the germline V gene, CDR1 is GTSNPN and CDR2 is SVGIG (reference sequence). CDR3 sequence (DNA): TGTGCCTGGATATTCGGCGGATCTGAAGCTTTCTTT. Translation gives CAWIFGGSEAFF.

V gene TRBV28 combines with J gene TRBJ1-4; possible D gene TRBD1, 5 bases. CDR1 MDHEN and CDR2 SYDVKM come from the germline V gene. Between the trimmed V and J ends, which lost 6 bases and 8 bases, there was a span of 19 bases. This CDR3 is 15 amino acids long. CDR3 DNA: TGTGCCAGCAGGGAGGGGACCAGGGTTGGAGAAAAACTGTTTTTT. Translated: CASREGTRVGEKLFF.